These T cell receptor beta chains were read from a single sample in a study of STAT5B mutations in CD4+ large granular lymphocyte leukemia. Sequencing used immunoSEQ multiplex PCR; TCRdb keeps in-frame clones, though not all of them. The sample includes over 30,000 clones, more than 80% of them seen just once. Sequencing used CD4+ T cells from blood buffy coats. All receptors derive from a human donor in good health. CDR3s include the opening cysteine and the closing phenylalanine or tryptophan. Fields, in order: CDR3 DNA, CDR3 protein, V gene, J gene, D gene, clone size. The D gene is left open where the match is weak. Clone size is shown for a subset of rows, as once, few, many or a class of expanded clone.

DNA: TGTGCCAGCAGCGTAGAGGGGTACGGACTTTATGGCTACACCTTC
CDR3: CASSVEGYGLYGYTF
V: TRBV9
J: TRBJ1-2
D: -
size: -

DNA: TGTGCCAGCAGCTTAGGGGGTGGGGGAAACTACAATGAGCAGTTCTTC
CDR3: CASSLGGGGNYNEQFF
V: TRBV11-3
J: TRBJ2-1
D: -
size: once

DNA: TGTGCCAGCAGTCGTGAGGGGGATACGCAGTATTTT
CDR3: CASSREGDTQYF
V: TRBV11-2
J: TRBJ2-3
D: -
size: few

DNA: TGTGCCAGCAGCCACACCGGGACAGGGGCGGAAAAACTGTTTTTT
CDR3: CASSHTGTGAEKLFF
V: TRBV5-4
J: TRBJ1-4
D: TRBD1
size: few

DNA: TGTGCCAGCAGTCACCCCGCGGGAGGGTCTGCAGATACGCAGTATTTT
CDR3: CASSHPAGGSADTQYF
V: TRBV25-1
J: TRBJ2-3
D: TRBD2
size: -

DNA: TGTGCCTGGAGCAGGGTTGCGGACACTGAAGCTTTCTTT
CDR3: CAWSRVADTEAFF
V: TRBV30
J: TRBJ1-1
D: -
size: -

DNA: TGTGCCAGCAGTTCACCACAGGGGGATAATTCACCCCTCCACTTT
CDR3: CASSSPQGDNSPLHF
V: TRBV27
J: TRBJ1-6
D: TRBD1
size: -

DNA: TGTGCCAGCAGCCCGGGGTATCGGACGAACACTGAAGCTTTCTTT
CDR3: CASSPGYRTNTEAFF
V: TRBV9
J: TRBJ1-1
D: -
size: once

DNA: TGTGCCAGTAGTAACGGACAGGGTGGAGAGCAGTACTTC
CDR3: CASSNGQGGEQYF
V: TRBV19
J: TRBJ2-7
D: TRBD1
size: -

DNA: TGTGCCAGCAGCTTAAGCCCAAGCAACGAGCAGTACTTC
CDR3: CASSLSPSNEQYF
V: TRBV7-9
J: TRBJ2-7
D: -
size: once

DNA: TGTGCCAGCAGTCCGGACAGGGGGGGTCGAGATACGCAGTATTTT
CDR3: CASSPDRGGRDTQYF
V: TRBV2
J: TRBJ2-3
D: TRBD1
size: -

DNA: TGTGCCATCAGTGAGTCGGCGGGCGGGTTAGCGGGAGATACGCAGTATTTT
CDR3: CAISESAGGLAGDTQYF
V: TRBV10-3
J: TRBJ2-3
D: TRBD2
size: -

DNA: TGTGCCACCCGGGGGTATGGCTACACCTTC
CDR3: CATRGYGYTF
V: TRBV6-1
J: TRBJ1-2
D: -
size: -

DNA: TGCGCCAGCAGCCAAGTAAACATGGGGTTCACAACTAATGAAAAACTGTTTTTT
CDR3: CASSQVNMGFTTNEKLFF
V: TRBV4-1
J: TRBJ1-4
D: -
size: -

DNA: TGCGCCAGCAGACAGGACTTACTGAACACTGAAGCTTTCTTT
CDR3: CASRQDLLNTEAFF
V: TRBV5-1
J: TRBJ1-1
D: -
size: few

DNA: TGTGCCAGCAGCTTAGAGAGGAGCTCCTACAATGAGCAGTTCTTC
CDR3: CASSLERSSYNEQFF
V: TRBV7-6
J: TRBJ2-1
D: -
size: -

DNA: TGTGCCAGCAGCTCACACGACAAGACACAAGAGACCCAGTACTTC
CDR3: CASSSHDKTQETQYF
V: TRBV7-3
J: TRBJ2-5
D: -
size: -

DNA: TGTGCCAGCAGTGACAGGGGGACCTACGAGCAGTACTTC
CDR3: CASSDRGTYEQYF
V: TRBV6-5
J: TRBJ2-7
D: TRBD1
size: -

DNA: TGTGCCAGCAGCTTGGCCGTAGCGGGAGGACCAGATACGCAGTATTTT
CDR3: CASSLAVAGGPDTQYF
V: TRBV5-4
J: TRBJ2-3
D: TRBD2
size: -

DNA: TGTGCCAGCAGCCAAGCGGATAGCGGTACCTACGAGCAGTACTTC
CDR3: CASSQADSGTYEQYF
V: TRBV4-2
J: TRBJ2-7
D: -
size: -

DNA: TGTGCCAGCAGGGATGGACAGACCTACAAAGAAGCTTTCTTT
CDR3: CASRDGQTYKEAFF
V: TRBV11-2
J: TRBJ1-1
D: -
size: -

DNA: TGTGCCAGCAGTTTTTTTGGAGCAACTAATGAAAAACTGTTTTTT
CDR3: CASSFFGATNEKLFF
V: TRBV28
J: TRBJ1-4
D: -
size: -

DNA: TGTGCCAGCTCACCGCCCGGGGCGCTAAACTATGGCTACACCTTC
CDR3: CASSPPGALNYGYTF
V: TRBV18
J: TRBJ1-2
D: -
size: once

DNA: TGTGCCAGCAGCCAATTCGGCCATCGGGCTAGCGGGAGGACAGATACGCAGTATTTT
CDR3: CASSQFGHRASGRTDTQYF
V: TRBV4-2
J: TRBJ2-3
D: TRBD2
size: -

DNA: TGTGCCAGCAGCCGCCGAGTGGACAGCAACTATGGCTACACCTTC
CDR3: CASSRRVDSNYGYTF
V: TRBV6-5
J: TRBJ1-2
D: -
size: -

DNA: TGTGCCAGCTCACCACTCGCGGGAGGGCCGTCAGATACGCAGTATTTT
CDR3: CASSPLAGGPSDTQYF
V: TRBV18
J: TRBJ2-3
D: TRBD2
size: once

DNA: TGCGCCAGCGGACGGGACCCACCCGCCGAGACCCAGTACTTC
CDR3: CASGRDPPAETQYF
V: TRBV5-1
J: TRBJ2-5
D: -
size: -

DNA: TGTGCCAGCAGTTTGAAGAGCTCCTACGAGCAGTACTTC
CDR3: CASSLKSSYEQYF
V: TRBV27
J: TRBJ2-7
D: -
size: few

DNA: TGTGCCAGCAGGGGGACCTGGGGGGATGCTGAAGCTTTCTTT
CDR3: CASRGTWGDAEAFF
V: TRBV7-9
J: TRBJ1-1
D: -
size: few

DNA: TGTGCCAGCAGCTTAACAGGAGGCTATGGCTACACCTTC
CDR3: CASSLTGGYGYTF
V: TRBV7-3
J: TRBJ1-2
D: -
size: -

DNA: TGTGCCAGCAGCAAGGGGGGGACCTCGCAAGGCACCGGGGAGCTGTTTTTT
CDR3: CASSKGGTSQGTGELFF
V: TRBV21-1
J: TRBJ2-2
D: -
size: -

DNA: TGCGCCAGCAGAAGCGGGCCTGGCGCTGAAGCTTTCTTT
CDR3: CASRSGPGAEAFF
V: TRBV10-1
J: TRBJ1-1
D: -
size: -

DNA: TGCGCCAGCAGCCAAGATCTAAGGCAAGGAGGCTACACCTTC
CDR3: CASSQDLRQGGYTF
V: TRBV4-3
J: TRBJ1-2
D: -
size: -

DNA: TGTGCCAGCAGCTTGAAGGGCTCTGGAAACACCATATATTTT
CDR3: CASSLKGSGNTIYF
V: TRBV5-4
J: TRBJ1-3
D: -
size: -

DNA: TGCGCCAGCAGTGAGTCGACTCGGGGGGACTACGAGCAGTACTTC
CDR3: CASSESTRGDYEQYF
V: TRBV10-1
J: TRBJ2-7
D: TRBD2
size: -

DNA: TGTGCCAGCAGCTTAAACCCGACGGGCGAGCAGTACTTC
CDR3: CASSLNPTGEQYF
V: TRBV7-3
J: TRBJ2-7
D: -
size: once

DNA: TGCACCAGCAGCCATACTAGCGGGGCTGCGCATGAGCAGTTCTTC
CDR3: CTSSHTSGAAHEQFF
V: TRBV1
J: TRBJ2-1
D: -
size: -

DNA: TGTGCCAGCTCGCGGGACAGGGGGCTGGACGAGCAGTACTTC
CDR3: CASSRDRGLDEQYF
V: TRBV18
J: TRBJ2-7
D: TRBD1
size: -

DNA: TGTGCCATCAGGGGTAGCGGAGAATACAATGAGCAGTTCTTC
CDR3: CAIRGSGEYNEQFF
V: TRBV10-3
J: TRBJ2-1
D: -
size: -

DNA: TGTGCCAGCAGCCCCCGGACTAGCGCAGGAAGTAGCTACACCTTC
CDR3: CASSPRTSAGSSYTF
V: TRBV9
J: TRBJ1-2
D: -
size: few

DNA: TGTGCCAGCAGTTATGCGGCGGGAGTGGACTACGAGCAGTACTTC
CDR3: CASSYAAGVDYEQYF
V: TRBV6-5
J: TRBJ2-7
D: TRBD2
size: few

DNA: TGTGCCAGCAGCCGGAAATCACCAATGACTAGCGGGAGTTACGAGCAGTACTTC
CDR3: CASSRKSPMTSGSYEQYF
V: TRBV11-2
J: TRBJ2-7
D: TRBD2
size: once

DNA: TGTGCCAGCTCACCACCGGCAGGCTCTGGAAACACCATATATTTT
CDR3: CASSPPAGSGNTIYF
V: TRBV18
J: TRBJ1-3
D: -
size: -

DNA: TGCGCCAGCAGCTTGGCCGAATTTCAAGAGACCCAGTACTTC
CDR3: CASSLAEFQETQYF
V: TRBV5-1
J: TRBJ2-5
D: -
size: -